A single sample gave rise to the 18 T cell receptor beta chains below, sequenced in a study of blood T cell repertoires in COVID-19. Generated by immunoSEQ multiplex PCR, the TCRdb table keeps only in-frame clones and is missing some. The sample records roughly 110,000 clones, 89% being singletons. Source material: peripheral blood. Receptor source: a man between 35 and 55 years old with active or convalescent COVID-19.

The V gene is TRBV9, the J gene TRBJ1-3; D remains unclear. V was cut by 0 bases and J by 0 bases, with 7 bases left in between. The CDR3 contains 15 residues. Germline CDR1 and CDR2: SGDLS and YYNGEE. CDR3 DNA: TGTGCCAGCAGCGTAGAATCGGGCTCTGGAAACACCATATATTTT. This sequence encodes CASSVESGSGNTIYF.

The CDR3 nucleotides are TGCGCCAGCAGCTTGGCCTACTCGCGGAAACAAGACAATGAGCAGTTCTTC. It specifies CASSLAYSRKQDNEQFF. The chain combines TRBV5-1 with TRBJ2-1; D is unresolved. The CDR3 spans 17 residues. V dropped 0 bases and J dropped 5 bases, with 18 bases sitting between them. Per the germline V gene, CDR1 is SGHRS and CDR2 is YFSETQ.

Only one count was recorded for this clone. The chain recombines TRBV30 with TRBJ1-4, with TRBD1 matching 9 bases. V was pared by 5 bases and J by 6 bases, with 4 bases of the junction left unmatched. CDR3 length: 13 amino acids. Germline assignment: CDR1 GTSNPN and CDR2 SVGIG (reference sequence). The CDR3 nucleotides read TGTGCCTGGGCGAGGACAGGGGATGAAAAACTGTTTTTT. Translation: CAWARTGDEKLFF.

This chain connects TRBV5-4 to TRBJ2-1, with D uncertain. This CDR3 spans 15 amino acids. The germline V gene encodes CDR1 SGHNT and CDR2 YYREEE (reference sequence). The ends were cut back, 4 bases at V and 0 bases at J, with 11 bases in the middle. The DNA for the CDR3 is TGTGCCAGCAGCCTCGAGTGGAGCTCCTACAATGAGCAGTTCTTC. Protein sequence: CASSLEWSSYNEQFF.

This chain links TRBV6-5 with TRBJ1-5; D remains ambiguous. CDR1 and CDR2 (germline): MNHEY, SVGAGI. V was clipped by 8 bases and J by 2 bases, with 4 bases between them. This CDR3 contains 11 residues. The CDR3 DNA reads as TGTGCCAGCGGGCGCAATCAGCCCCAGCATTTT. Its protein product is CASGRNQPQHF.

This chain links TRBV6-2 or TRBV6-3 with TRBJ1-2, with D tentatively TRBD1 (5 bases). V shed 0 bases and J shed 4 bases, with 9 bases lying between them. Germline CDR1 and CDR2: MNHEY and SVGEGT. This CDR3 is built from 14 residues. CDR3 in amino acids: CASSYSTALYGYTF. The CDR3 nucleotides read TGTGCCAGCAGTTACTCGACAGCGCTCTATGGCTACACCTTC.

The J gene is TRBJ1-5, the V gene TRBV19, with 7 bases aligning to TRBD1. CDR3 length: 16 residues. Germline V lookup: CDR1 LNHDA, CDR2 SQIVND (reference sequence). The V gene end was trimmed by 10 bases and the J gene end by 0 bases; junction bases not matched to a gene: 12. This chain's CDR3 is CATTRDSSFSNQPQHF. In nucleotides, the CDR3 is TGTGCCACAACCCGGGACAGCTCCTTTAGCAATCAGCCCCAGCATTTT.

V and J are TRBV28 and TRBJ2-3; TRBD1 agrees at 7 bases. Germline values: CDR1 MDHEN, CDR2 SYDVKM. The CDR3 covers 16 residues. Trimming removed 3 bases from V and 0 bases from J; junction bases left unmatched: 6. CDR3: CASSFPRQGSTDTQYF. The CDR3 region has the DNA TGTGCCAGCAGTTTCCCGCGACAGGGCAGCACAGATACGCAGTATTTT.

This chain joins TRBV6-6 and TRBJ1-4; D is uncertain. The germline V and J ends were trimmed by 4 bases and 7 bases, with 4 bases remaining between them. Germline lookup yields CDR1 MNHNY and CDR2 SVGAGI (reference sequence). The CDR3 has 11 amino acids. In nucleotides, the CDR3 is TGTGCCAGCAGTTCTAGTGAAAAACTGTTTTTT. This encodes CASSSSEKLFF.

V and J are TRBV10-3 and TRBJ1-1; a possible D gene is TRBD1 (6 bases). The germline V gene has CDR1 ENHRY and CDR2 SYGVKD. Trimming shortened V by 5 bases and J by 4 bases, and 14 bases separated the two germline ends. The CDR3 loop spans 14 amino acids. The CDR3 sequence: CAISSSQGSTEAFF. CDR3 sequence (DNA): TGTGCCATCAGTTCCTCACAGGGTAGCACTGAAGCTTTCTTT.

This rearrangement joins TRBV4-1 to TRBJ2-3; possibly TRBD1 for D (5 bases). CDR3 length: 14 amino acids. V lost 1 base, J lost 7 bases, and 12 bases lay in between. The V gene's germline CDR1 is MGHRA and CDR2 YSYEKL. The CDR3 protein is CASSQGGNPNTQYF. The CDR3 coding sequence is TGCGCCAGCAGCCAAGGGGGCAACCCAAATACGCAGTATTTT.

The chain recombines TRBV5-1 with TRBJ1-2, with D uncertain. Per germline, CDR1 SGHRS and CDR2 YFSETQ. V lost 0 bases, J lost 4 bases, and 10 bases lay in between. This CDR3 spans 14 amino acids. CDR3 residues: CASSLEGSTYGYTF. The DNA of the CDR3 is TGCGCCAGCAGCTTGGAAGGGAGCACCTATGGCTACACCTTC.

The chain uses TRBV7-3 and TRBJ1-1, with 7 bases fitting TRBD1. Germline values: CDR1 SGHTA, CDR2 FQGTGA. CDR3 length equals 15 residues. V was pared by 0 bases and J by 7 bases, with 8 bases of the junction left unmatched. The CDR3 DNA sequence: TGTGCCAGCAGCTTAACTGGACAGGCTGGAGGTGAAGCTTTCTTT. Its protein is CASSLTGQAGGEAFF.

The chain links TRBV28 to TRBJ2-1; D gene ambiguous. Germline values: CDR1 MDHEN, CDR2 SYDVKM. This CDR3 region has 12 residues. Trimming removed 4 bases at V and 7 bases at J, with 8 bases between. The CDR3 coding sequence is TGTGCCAGCAGTTCCCGGGTAAATGAGCAGTTCTTC. It translates to CASSSRVNEQFF.

This chain joins TRBV19 and TRBJ1-6; possible D gene TRBD1, 6 bases. V was cut by 7 bases and J by 7 bases, with 17 bases left in between. Germline V CDR1 and CDR2: LNHDA, SQIVND (reference sequence). This CDR3 has 15 residues. The CDR3 DNA reads TGTGCCAGTACCGCTTCGGCAGGGGACAATTCACCCCTCCACTTT. Translating gives CASTASAGDNSPLHF.

This sequence joins TRBV4-3 and TRBJ2-1, with TRBD2 identical over 10 bases. The germline V gene has CDR1 LGHNA and CDR2 YSLEER. V dropped 3 bases and J dropped 4; count of bases not matched to a gene: 15. This CDR3 is 19 amino acids long. CDR3 sequence: CASSQGSPGLARDYNEQFF. CDR3 bases: TGCGCCAGCAGCCAGGGGTCCCCGGGACTAGCGAGAGATTACAATGAGCAGTTCTTC.

This chain links TRBV4-3 with TRBJ2-5; TRBD2 aligns across 8 bases. This CDR3 comprises 15 residues. V trimming: 5 bases; J trimming: 5 bases; junction bases outside the gene matches: 10. Germline CDR1 reads LGHNA; CDR2 reads YSLEER. The DNA of the CDR3 is TGCGCCAGCAGCGACGGAGCGGGAGTAAGGGAGACCCAGTACTTC. It yields the protein CASSDGAGVRETQYF.

The CDR3 DNA sequence: TGTGCCAGTAGCTCAGGGGAAGGTAATCAGCCCCAGCATTTT. This gives the protein CASSSGEGNQPQHF. J is TRBJ1-5 and V is TRBV19, with D perhaps matching TRBD1 (6 bases). Trimming removed 6 bases at V and 4 bases at J, with 13 bases between. The CDR3 has 14 amino acids. Germline lookup yields CDR1 LNHDA and CDR2 SQIVND (reference sequence). The full variable domain, rest sourced from reference TRBV19 and TRBJ1-5, is DGGITQSPKYLFRKEGQNVTLSCEQNLNHDAMYWYRQDPGQGLRLIYYSQIVNDFQKGDIAEGYSVSREKKESFPLTVTSAQKNPTAFYLCASSSGEGNQPQHFGDGTRLSIL.